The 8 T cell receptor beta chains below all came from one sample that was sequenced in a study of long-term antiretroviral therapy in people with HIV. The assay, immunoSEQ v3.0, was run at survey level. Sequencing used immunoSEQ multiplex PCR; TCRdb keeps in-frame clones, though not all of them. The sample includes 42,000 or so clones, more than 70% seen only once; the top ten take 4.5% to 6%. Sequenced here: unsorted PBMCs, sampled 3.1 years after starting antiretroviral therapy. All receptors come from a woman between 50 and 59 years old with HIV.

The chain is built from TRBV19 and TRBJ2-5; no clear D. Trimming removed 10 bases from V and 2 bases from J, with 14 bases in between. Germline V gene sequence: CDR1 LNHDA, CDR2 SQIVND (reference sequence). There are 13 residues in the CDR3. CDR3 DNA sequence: TGTGCCACATCTTATGGGCTTCAAGAGACCCAGTACTTC. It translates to CATSYGLQETQYF. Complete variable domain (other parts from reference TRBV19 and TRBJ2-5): DGGITQSPKYLFRKEGQNVTLSCEQNLNHDAMYWYRQDPGQGLRLIYYSQIVNDFQKGDIAEGYSVSREKKESFPLTVTSAQKNPTAFYLCATSYGLQETQYFGPGTRLLVL.

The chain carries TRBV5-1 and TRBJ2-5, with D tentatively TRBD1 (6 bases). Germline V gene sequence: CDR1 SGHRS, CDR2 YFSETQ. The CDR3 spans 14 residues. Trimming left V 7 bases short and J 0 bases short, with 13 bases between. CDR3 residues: CASLKGVDQETQYF. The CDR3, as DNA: TGCGCCAGCCTCAAGGGGGTTGACCAAGAGACCCAGTACTTC.

The CDR3 DNA follows: TGTGCCTGGAGTCCGCCGGGACAAAATTTGATTAGAATCACTGAAGCTTTCTTT. Encoded protein: CAWSPPGQNLIRITEAFF. V gene TRBV30 combines with J gene TRBJ1-1, with a tentative D call TRBD1 (6 bases). CDR1 is GTSNPN, CDR2 SVGIG, per germline (reference sequence). The CDR3 has 18 amino acids. The germline V and J ends were trimmed by 2 bases and 4 bases, with 26 bases remaining between them.

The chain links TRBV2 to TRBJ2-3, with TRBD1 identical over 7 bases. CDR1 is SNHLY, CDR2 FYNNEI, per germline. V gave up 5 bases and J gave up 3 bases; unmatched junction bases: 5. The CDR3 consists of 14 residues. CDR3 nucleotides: TGTGCCAGCAGTAAGACAGGGTATACAGATACGCAGTATTTT. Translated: CASSKTGYTDTQYF. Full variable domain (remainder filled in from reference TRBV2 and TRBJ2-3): EPEVTQTPSHQVTQMGQEVILRCVPISNHLYFYWYRQILGQKVEFLVSFYNNEISEKSEIFDDQFSVERPDGSNFTLKIRSTKLEDSAMYFCASSKTGYTDTQYFGPGTRLTVL.

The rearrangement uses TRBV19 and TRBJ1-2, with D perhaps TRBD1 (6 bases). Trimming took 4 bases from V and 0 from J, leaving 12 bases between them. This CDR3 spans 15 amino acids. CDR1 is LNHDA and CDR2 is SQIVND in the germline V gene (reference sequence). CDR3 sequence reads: CASSTGGRANYGYTF. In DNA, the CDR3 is TGTGCCAGTAGTACGGGGGGGCGAGCTAACTATGGCTACACCTTC.

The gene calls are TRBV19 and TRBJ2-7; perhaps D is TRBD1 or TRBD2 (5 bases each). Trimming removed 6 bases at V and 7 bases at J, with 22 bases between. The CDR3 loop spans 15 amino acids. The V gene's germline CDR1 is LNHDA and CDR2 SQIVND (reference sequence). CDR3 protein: CASRGRDGRSGEQYF. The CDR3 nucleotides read TGTGCCAGTAGGGGACGGGACGGTCGTTCAGGGGAGCAGTACTTC.

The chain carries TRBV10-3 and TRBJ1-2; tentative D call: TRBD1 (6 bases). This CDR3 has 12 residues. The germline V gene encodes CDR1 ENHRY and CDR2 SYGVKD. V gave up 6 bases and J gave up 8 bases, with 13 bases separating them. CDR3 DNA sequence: TGTGCCATCAGCTCAGGGGAAGGAGGCTACACCTTC. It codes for CAISSGEGGYTF.

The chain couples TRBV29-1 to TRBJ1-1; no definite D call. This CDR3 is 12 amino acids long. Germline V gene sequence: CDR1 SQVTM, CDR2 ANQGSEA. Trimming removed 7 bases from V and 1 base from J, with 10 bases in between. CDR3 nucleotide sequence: TGCAGCGGTCACCACGCGAACACTGAAGCTTTCTTT. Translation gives CSGHHANTEAFF. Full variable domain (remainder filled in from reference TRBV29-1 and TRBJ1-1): SAVISQKPSRDICQRGTSLTIQCQVDSQVTMMFWYRQQPGQSLTLIATANQGSEATYESGFVIDKFPISRPNLTFSTLTVSNMSPEDSSIYLCSGHHANTEAFFGQGTRLTVV.